Reported below is one T cell receptor beta chain. The antigen is unknown. The ends were cut back, 0 bases at V and 5 bases at J, with 7 bases in the middle. Germline CDR1 SGHNT, CDR2 YENEEA. The CDR3 spans 13 residues. This was the immunoSEQ version 4 assay in survey mode. The protocol was immunoSEQ multiplex PCR, while the TCRdb copy is restricted to in-frame clones and leaves out a portion. The repertoire consists of around 48,000 clones, with under 85% occurring once and the leading ten covering under 3.5%. These data belong to a study of persistence of HIV-infected CD4 T cells. Across the whole study: Isolated cells were CMV- and HIV-1 Gag-responding CD4+ T cells.

Cells were stimulated with CMV-infected fibroblast lysates at approximately 10 ug/mL. CD40L-negative CD69-negative CD45RO-high memory CD4+ T cells were sorted as populations depleted of antigen-responding cells. Donors were HIV-1-infected adults who began suppressive ART during chronic infection. The chain uses TRBV11-3 and TRBJ1-1; D ambiguous. This clonotype was obtained from an adult man with HIV who was CMV-seropositive. The sequencing used CD4+ T cells sorted from PBMCs after roughly 18-hour stimulation, collected from a patient who received antiretroviral therapy. The CDR3 is CASSLDRGTEAFF. The CDR3 DNA follows: TGTGCCAGCAGCTTAGATCGCGGGACTGAAGCTTTCTTT.